The clone carrying this T cell receptor beta chain has only a few counts. The antigen remains unidentified. This sample was included in a study of PD-1 blockade in classical Hodgkin lymphoma. The wider study: Nivolumab was given intravenously to patients at 3 mg/kg every 2 weeks.

Every patient was affected by relapse after autologous stem cell transplantation, while exposure to brentuximab vedotin was not uniform. The study's findings and limits: At C4D1, TCR diversity had climbed significantly for CD4+ cells, though not for CD8+ cells. Partial responders and progressors had significantly lower baseline TCR diversity.

Measured with immunoSEQ multiplex PCR; TCRdb has only the in-frame clones, and not every one. Of around 20,000 clones listed, around 77% are singletons. The CDR3 loop spans 15 amino acids. Germline CDR1 and CDR2: SGHAT and FQNNGV. J gave up 0 bases and V 3 bases, and 2 bases lay outside the gene matches. The chain is built from TRBV11-2 and TRBJ1-3; 7 bases are shared with TRBD1. The material sequenced was peripheral blood mononuclear cells (PBMCs), taken before the second cycle of nivolumab. The sequence was collected from a human donor with classical Hodgkin lymphoma. The CDR3 nucleotides are TGTGCCAGCAGCTTGGGGACAGTCTCTGGAAACACCATATATTTT. It encodes CASSLGTVSGNTIYF.